Below are 6 T cell receptor beta chains sequenced from a single sample in a study of blood T cell repertoires in COVID-19. Using immunoSEQ multiplex PCR, the repertoire was profiled, and TCRdb retains in-frame clones only, with some absent. Counted here are 50,000 to 70,000 clones, more than 70% occurring once; the ten biggest clones make up just under 7%. Input material: peripheral blood. These TCRs come from a man aged 50-60 years with active COVID-19.

This clone was seen only a few times. The J gene is TRBJ2-1, the V gene TRBV2, with D uncertain. Germline CDR1 is SNHLY and CDR2 is FYNNEI. The CDR3 totals 12 residues. V was pared by 5 bases and J by 7 bases, with 9 bases between. The CDR3, as DNA: TGTGCCAGCAGTTACACGACAAATGAGCAGTTCTTC. Translated: CASSYTTNEQFF.

The J gene is TRBJ1-2, the V gene TRBV2, with a weak D call TRBD1 (6 bases). Trimming stripped 6 bases from V and 2 bases from J, with 13 bases between. CDR1 is SNHLY and CDR2 is FYNNEI in the germline V gene. CDR3 length equals 14 residues. Here the CDR3 reads CASRDHRENYGYTF. CDR3 bases: TGTGCCAGCAGGGACCACAGGGAAAACTATGGCTACACCTTC.

The V gene is TRBV28, the J gene TRBJ2-1; D gene uncertain. The CDR3 consists of 13 residues. The V gene's germline CDR1 is MDHEN and CDR2 SYDVKM. Trimming removed 2 bases at V and 7 bases at J, with 9 bases between. The CDR3 sequence is CASSLNPTNEQFF. The CDR3 DNA reads TGTGCCAGCAGTTTAAATCCGACAAATGAGCAGTTCTTC.

The gene calls are TRBV6-6 and TRBJ2-1; tentatively, D is TRBD1 (5 bases). V was clipped by 5 bases and J by 12 bases, with 23 bases between them. Looked up from germline, CDR1 is MNHNY and CDR2 is SVGAGI (reference sequence). CDR3 length: 15 amino acids. The CDR3 bases are TGTGCCAGCAGTAGCCCAGGGCTACGAAATGGTGGGCAGTTCTTC. Residues: CASSSPGLRNGGQFF.

The chain links TRBV7-8 to TRBJ1-6, with TRBD1 matching 9 bases. This CDR3 has 15 amino acids. CDR1 SGHVS and CDR2 FQNEAQ come from the germline V gene. Losses at the gene ends were 2 bases for V and 10 bases for J; bases not matched to a gene: 6. The CDR3 here is CASSLPTGGGSPLHF. The CDR3 DNA reads as TGTGCCAGCAGCTTACCGACAGGGGGAGGGTCACCCCTCCACTTT.

This clone was detected only a few times. The chain couples TRBV25-1 to TRBJ1-6; tentatively, D is TRBD1 (5 bases). There are 13 residues in the CDR3. The germline V gene has CDR1 MGHDK and CDR2 SYGVNS. Trimming removed 7 bases at V and 9 bases at J, with 13 bases between. The chain's CDR3 is CASTAGGGSPLHF. The CDR3 nucleotides are TGTGCCAGCACGGCGGGGGGTGGTTCACCCCTCCACTTT.